This TCR beta chain was captured by sequencing in a study of T cell responses to AZD1222 COVID-19 vaccine. Clones were sequenced by immunoSEQ multiplex PCR, and TCRdb holds only the in-frame ones, with some missing. This sample has some 150,000 clones, with about 92% found just once. This CDR3 contains 13 residues. V lost 8 bases and J 2 bases, leaving 13 bases between the germline ends. Germline V lookup: CDR1 SNHLY, CDR2 FYNNEI. The TCR sequence derives from an adult who received the AZD1222 COVID-19 vaccine. The gene calls are TRBV2 and TRBJ2-7; D is possibly TRBD1 (7 bases). Sample: peripheral blood, taken 28 days after the second AZD1222 dose. CDR3 amino acids: CASLRGTAYEQYF. The CDR3 DNA reads TGTGCCAGCCTGCGCGGGACAGCCTACGAGCAGTACTTC. The full variable domain, completed using reference TRBV2 and TRBJ2-7, is EPEVTQTPSHQVTQMGQEVILRCVPISNHLYFYWYRQILGQKVEFLVSFYNNEISEKSEIFDDQFSVERPDGSNFTLKIRSTKLEDSAMYFCASLRGTAYEQYFGPGTRLTVT.